This TCR beta chain was documented in a study of CD8 T cells in Susac syndrome. General observations from the study: The authors acknowledged that the study's TCR sequencing and HLA analysis involved relatively few individuals.

V lost 0 bases, J lost 1 base, and 3 bases stayed unmatched. This CDR3 region has 15 residues. Germline CDR1 and CDR2: SGDLS and YYNGEE. Turning to this clonotype: Its specificity is not known.

CD8+ and CD4+ blood T cells underwent TCR beta sequencing. Healthy donors served as the controls. They were matched for age and sex. An input of 0.5 to 1 ug of RNA was subjected to reverse transcription using random hexamers. Amplification of TCR beta CDR3 by immunoSEQ multiplex PCR spanned 54 Vbeta and 13 Jbeta. TCRdb processed the immunoSEQ multiplex PCR reads anew with MiXCR; each CDR3 protein has one entry. The sample holds around 140,000 distinct CDR3 sequences, approximately 95% seen once. The clonotype originates from a human donor in good health. The chain is built from TRBV9 and TRBJ1-1; 7 bases map to TRBD1. The specimen was CD4+ T cells from PBMCs. The CDR3 DNA reads as TGTGCCAGCAGCGTAGACAGGGGTAAGAACACTGAAGCTTTCTTT. Translation gives CASSVDRGKNTEAFF.